Sequencing of this T cell receptor beta chain was carried out in a study of cytomegalovirus exposure and HLA in healthy donors. Study-wide findings and caveats: Later analysis showed TCR association rates varying by HLA locus, highest for DRB1 and lowest for HLA-C. A later analysis showed that HLA-associated TCR beta chains had undergone more clonal expansion than equally common others.

The PCR made use of 60 Vbeta and 13 Jbeta primers. Profiled with immunoSEQ multiplex PCR; TCRdb holds only in-frame clones, not every one. The table lists under 200,000 clones. In the case of this clone: As yet, its antigen is unknown.

Trimming left V 8 bases short and J 1 base short, with 18 bases between. The CDR3 contains 15 residues. CDR1 is MDHEN and CDR2 is SYDVKM in the germline V gene. Material: PBMCs. The TCR originated in a man aged 25 to 40 in good health and CMV-seronegative. The rearrangement uses TRBV28 and TRBJ2-7, with a weak D call TRBD1 (5 bases). DNA for the CDR3: TGTGCCAGCCCCAGGCGGCAGGGTGGATCCTACGAGCAGTACTTC. It translates to CASPRRQGGSYEQYF.